The 25 T cell receptor beta chains presented below share a single source sample, sequenced in a study of PD-L1 blockade in urothelial cancer. Described time point: peripheral blood 6 weeks after treatment start. Profiling relied on immunoSEQ multiplex PCR, and the TCRdb table lists in-frame clones only, not all of them. The sample comprises some 120,000 clones, approximately 85% of which are singletons, and 2% to 3% rests with the top ten. Sequencing used PBMCs, obtained around atezolizumab (anti-PD-L1) treatment. The receptors here all came from a man aged 50 or older with urothelial cancer.

This chain joins TRBV30 and TRBJ2-7; 8 nucleotides match TRBD1. J lost 6 bases, V lost 0 bases, and 4 bases had no gene match. This CDR3 is 13 amino acids long. Germline V CDR1 and CDR2: GTSNPN, SVGIG (reference sequence). The CDR3 DNA is TGTGCCTGGAGTGTAGGACAGGGAGGCGAGCAGTACTTC. It encodes CAWSVGQGGEQYF.

In regard to this clone: The same CDR3 arises from other DNA sequences in this sample as well. V usage is TRBV5-1 and J usage is TRBJ1-3; D might be TRBD1 (5 bases). The CDR3 totals 16 residues. Looked up from germline, CDR1 is SGHRS and CDR2 is YFSETQ. Between the trimmed V and J ends, which lost 0 bases and 0 bases, there was a span of 10 bases. The CDR3 coding sequence is TGCGCCAGCAGCTTGGGCCAGGGCTCCTCTGGAAACACCATATATTTT. Its translation: CASSLGQGSSGNTIYF.

This chain connects TRBV5-4 to TRBJ2-5; D is uncertain. Deletions cut 1 base from V and 3 bases from J, with 4 bases between. Per the germline V gene, CDR1 is SGHNT and CDR2 is YYREEE (reference sequence). CDR3 length: 12 amino acids. CDR3 bases: TGTGCCAGCAGCTTGCCAGAAGAGACCCAGTACTTC. Amino acids: CASSLPEETQYF.

The rearrangement uses TRBV15 and TRBJ1-4; D may be TRBD1 (5 bases). The CDR3 extends over 15 amino acids. Germline CDR1 LNHNV, CDR2 YYDKDF (reference sequence). Between the trimmed V and J ends, which lost 5 bases and 8 bases, there was a span of 18 bases. DNA of the CDR3: TGTGCCACCAGCGGCACGAGTTCAGGGCGCGAAAAACTGTTTTTT. Translated: CATSGTSSGREKLFF. Full variable domain (missing parts from reference TRBV15 and TRBJ1-4): DAMVIQNPRYQVTQFGKPVTLSCSQTLNHNVMYWYQQKSSQAPKLLFHYYDKDFNNEADTPDNFQSRRPNTSFCFLDIRSPGLGDTAMYLCATSGTSSGREKLFFGSGTQLSVL.

The V and J genes are TRBV27 and TRBJ2-3, with TRBD1 identical over 8 bases. Germline CDR1 and CDR2: MNHEY and SMNVEV (reference sequence). Germline trimming cut 3 bases from V and 1 base from J; bases unmatched to any gene: 3. The CDR3 is 15 amino acids. The CDR3 region is CASSFTGGGTDTQYF. CDR3 bases: TGTGCCAGCAGTTTCACAGGGGGAGGCACAGATACGCAGTATTTT.

The chain links TRBV6-1 to TRBJ2-1, with TRBD2 matching over 8 bases. The CDR3 consists of 15 residues. Germline trimming cut 1 base from V and 12 bases from J; bases unmatched to any gene: 11. Germline CDR1 MNHNS, CDR2 SASEGT. The CDR3 is CASSEGAGGTTGQFF. The CDR3 coding sequence is TGTGCCAGCAGTGAAGGGGCGGGGGGCACTACCGGGCAGTTCTTC.

This chain uses TRBV10-1 with TRBJ2-7; D unclear. The CDR3 spans 10 residues. V was trimmed by 5 bases and J by 6 bases, leaving 5 bases between them. From germline, CDR1 is WNHNN and CDR2 SYGVQD (reference sequence). The CDR3 loop is CASSPSEQYF. CDR3 bases: TGCGCCAGCAGTCCTAGCGAGCAGTACTTC.

This clone was counted a few times. V usage is TRBV5-5 and J usage is TRBJ1-3; D might be TRBD1 (5 bases). The V end was cut by 5 bases, the J end by 0 bases, with 12 bases between. The CDR3 runs 15 residues. The germline gives CDR1 SGHKS, CDR2 YYEKEE (reference sequence). CDR3 sequence reads: CASSLTDSSGNTIYF. Here the CDR3 DNA reads TGTGCCAGCAGTTTGACAGATAGCTCTGGAAACACCATATATTTT.

The V call is TRBV6-5, the J call TRBJ2-7; TRBD1 agrees at 7 bases. The V gene's germline CDR1 is MNHEY and CDR2 SVGAGI. The V gene end was trimmed by 5 bases and the J gene end by 3 bases; junction bases not matched to a gene: 10. The CDR3 is 15 residues long. DNA of the CDR3: TGTGCCAGCAGTAAGTCGACAGGGCGAGGCTACGAGCAGTACTTC. Translation: CASSKSTGRGYEQYF.

This chain connects TRBV6-4 to TRBJ2-7; 7 nucleotides match TRBD1. Germline-derived CDR1 and CDR2 are MRHNA and SNTAGT. The CDR3 is 14 residues long. Trimming took 4 bases from V and 6 from J; bases not matched to a gene: 9. The DNA of the CDR3 is TGTGCCAGCAGTGGCCGGGGAACAGGGGCCGAGCAGTACTTC. Translation gives CASSGRGTGAEQYF.

This chain joins TRBV11-2 and TRBJ2-1; TRBD2 is a possible D gene (5 bases). Germline CDR1 and CDR2: SGHAT and FQNNGV. Trimming pared 3 bases from V and 8 bases from J, leaving 17 bases between. The CDR3 is made up of 15 amino acids. CDR3 nucleotides: TGTGCCAGCAGCTTGAGGGCTAGCTCGGTGGATGAGCAGTTCTTC. Its protein product is CASSLRASSVDEQFF.

This chain joins TRBV13 and TRBJ1-1; no firm D call. Trimming left V 4 bases short and J 0 bases short, with 15 bases between. Germline loops: CDR1 PRHDT, CDR2 FYEKMQ (reference sequence). The CDR3 length is 16 residues. The CDR3 is CASSSLRSRLNTEAFF. Here the CDR3 DNA reads TGTGCCAGCAGCTCTCTTAGGAGCCGGCTGAACACTGAAGCTTTCTTT.

V is TRBV19 and J is TRBJ2-3, with 12 bases identical to TRBD2. The CDR3 length is 16 residues. Germline V gene data show CDR1 as LNHDA and CDR2 as SQIVND (reference sequence). V lost 5 bases and J lost 4; bases outside the gene matches: 7. The CDR3 region is CASSRLAGVGADTQYF. For the CDR3, the DNA is TGTGCCAGTAGTCGACTAGCGGGAGTCGGCGCAGATACGCAGTATTTT.

The V and J genes are TRBV7-3 and TRBJ2-2; tentatively, D is TRBD1 (5 bases). This CDR3 has 14 residues. Trimming took off 6 bases at V and 4 bases at J, with 12 bases between the two ends. The germline V gene has CDR1 SGHTA and CDR2 FQGTGA. CDR3 amino acids: CASRTQDITGELFF. As DNA, the CDR3 is TGTGCCAGCAGGACTCAGGACATCACCGGGGAGCTGTTTTTT. The full variable domain, rest sourced from reference TRBV7-3 and TRBJ2-2, is GAGVSQTPSNKVTEKGKYVELRCDPISGHTALYWYRQSLGQGPEFLIYFQGTGAADDSGLPNDRFFAVRPEGSVSTLKIQRTERGDSAVYLCASRTQDITGELFFGEGSRLTVL.

This sequence joins TRBV11-2 and TRBJ1-1, with 8 bases lining up with TRBD1. Germline CDR1 SGHAT, CDR2 FQNNGV. This CDR3 contains 14 residues. V trimming: 2 bases; J trimming: 4 bases; junction bases outside the gene matches: 3. CDR3: CASSLSGGITEAFF. In nucleotides, the CDR3 is TGTGCCAGCAGCTTATCAGGGGGCATCACTGAAGCTTTCTTT.

The chain uses TRBV4-2 and TRBJ1-2; 8 nucleotides agree with TRBD1. The germline V gene has CDR1 LGHNA and CDR2 YNFKEQ. The CDR3 runs 19 residues. V shed 0 bases and J 4 bases; nucleotides not matched to a gene: 16. The CDR3 sequence is CASSQDPLQGGDLFYGYTF. The CDR3 DNA follows: TGTGCCAGCAGCCAAGATCCCCTACAGGGGGGAGATTTATTCTATGGCTACACCTTC.

The chain combines TRBV10-3 with TRBJ2-1, with D unresolved. The CDR3 spans 14 residues. Trimming removed 7 bases from V and 0 bases from J, with 10 bases in between. The germline gives CDR1 ENHRY, CDR2 SYGVKD. CDR3 DNA sequence: TGTGCCATCAATGGCCAAAGCTCCTACAATGAGCAGTTCTTC. Protein: CAINGQSSYNEQFF.

The chain employs TRBV4-2 and TRBJ1-1; no definite D call. V lost 1 base and J 8 bases, leaving 17 bases between the germline ends. The CDR3 loop spans 15 amino acids. The germline gives CDR1 LGHNA, CDR2 YNFKEQ. CDR3 in DNA: TGTGCCAGCAGCCAAGGAAGTGGGAGTTGGAGAGAAGCTTTCTTT. This gives the protein CASSQGSGSWREAFF.

V usage is TRBV28 and J usage is TRBJ2-7; 9 positions agree with TRBD2. Per the germline V gene, CDR1 is MDHEN and CDR2 is SYDVKM. There are 14 residues in the CDR3. Trimming removed 2 bases from V and 9 bases from J; junction bases left unmatched: 8. The CDR3: CASSLDSGRRAQYF. CDR3 nucleotide sequence: TGTGCCAGCAGTTTAGATAGCGGGAGACGGGCGCAGTACTTC.

The CDR3 DNA reads TGCGCCAGCAGTTCTATACTAGCGGGAGGGCCCTACAATGAGCAGTTCTTC. It translates to CASSSILAGGPYNEQFF. The chain recombines TRBV5-1 with TRBJ2-1; the match to TRBD2 covers 13 bases. Per germline, CDR1 SGHRS and CDR2 YFSETQ. J gave up 2 bases and V 5 bases, and 7 bases lay outside the gene matches. The CDR3 has 17 residues.

The rearrangement links TRBV30 to TRBJ2-7, with TRBD2 matching over 8 bases. There are 15 residues in the CDR3. V dropped 1 base and J dropped 4; count of bases not matched to a gene: 9. Germline-derived CDR1 and CDR2 are GTSNPN and SVGIG (reference sequence). CDR3 in DNA: TGTGCCTGGAGTGGAACGAGCGGGAGCATGTACGAGCAGTACTTC. Its protein is CAWSGTSGSMYEQYF.

The rearrangement uses TRBV7-3 and TRBJ2-5; 16 nucleotides align to TRBD2. Trimming at V came to 5 bases and at J to 5 bases, leaving 8 bases not matched to a gene. This CDR3 spans 17 amino acids. The germline CDR1 and CDR2 sequences are SGHTA and FQGTGA. CDR3 loop: CASSPGTSGRVGETQYF. CDR3 nucleotides: TGTGCCAGCAGCCCCGGGACTAGCGGGAGGGTGGGCGAGACCCAGTACTTC.

This chain links TRBV9 with TRBJ2-2, with 7 nucleotides matching TRBD2. Germline V CDR1 and CDR2: SGDLS, YYNGEE. This CDR3 is 16 amino acids long. J was trimmed by 5 bases and V by 0 bases; bases with no gene match: 7. The chain's CDR3 is CASSVALSGGTGELFF. CDR3 DNA sequence: TGTGCCAGCAGCGTAGCGTTATCCGGGGGGACCGGGGAGCTGTTTTTT.

The gene calls are TRBV25-1 and TRBJ2-1, with a possible D match to TRBD1 (6 bases). Per the germline V gene, CDR1 is MGHDK and CDR2 is SYGVNS. The CDR3 contains 17 residues. V dropped 4 bases and J dropped 1 base, with 17 bases sitting between them. The CDR3 DNA reads as TGTGCCAGCAGTGCCCCCCCGGGACAAAGATCCTACAATGAGCAGTTCTTC. This gives the protein CASSAPPGQRSYNEQFF.

The rearrangement links TRBV7-9 to TRBJ2-3, with a tentative D call TRBD1 (7 bases). CDR1 and CDR2 (germline): SEHNR, FQNEAQ (reference sequence). V was pared by 0 bases and J by 8 bases, with 12 bases between. The CDR3 runs 14 residues. The CDR3 loop is CASSLAPGGGTQYF. CDR3 nucleotide sequence: TGTGCCAGCAGCTTAGCGCCAGGGGGAGGTACGCAGTATTTT.